The 20 T cell receptor beta chains presented below share a single source sample, sequenced in a study of metastatic and nonmetastatic thyroid tumors. Thyroid surgery took place with no prior treatment in any patient. Through MiXCR, TCRdb re-clonotyped the PCR reads. The data hold approximately 58,000 clones, with 20% observed a single time. The specimen was blood. These receptors all stem from a female donor with papillary thyroid cancer or a benign thyroid nodule (not recorded which). Some clones in this sample may be carry-over from other donors' samples.

This clone was detected only a few times. This chain joins TRBV28 and TRBJ2-7; the D gene could be TRBD1 or TRBD2 (6 bases each). V lost 6 bases to trimming and J lost 4 bases, with 13 bases between them. The CDR3 totals 13 residues. Per germline, CDR1 MDHEN and CDR2 SYDVKM. CDR3 residues: CASRTGAEYEQYF. CDR3 DNA sequence: TGTGCCAGCAGAACGGGGGCGGAATACGAGCAGTACTTC. Together with reference TRBV28 and TRBJ2-7, the CDR3 gives the full variable domain: DVKVTQSSRYLVKRTGEKVFLECVQDMDHENMFWYRQDPGLGLRLIYFSYDVKMKEKGDIPEGYSVSREKKERFSLILESASTNQTSMYLCASRTGAEYEQYFGPGTRLTVT.

This clone occurred many times. The gene calls are TRBV25-1 and TRBJ1-2; D is uncertain. Germline V lookup: CDR1 MGHDK, CDR2 SYGVNS. V lost 7 bases and J lost 4, with 16 bases in between. This CDR3 spans 14 amino acids. As DNA, the CDR3 is TGTGCCAGCACAACGCACCCGGACGGCTATGGCTACACCTTC. Translated: CASTTHPDGYGYTF.

At least ten counts were recorded for this clone. The chain links TRBV25-1 to TRBJ1-4; 8 bases match TRBD1. Germline V gene lookup returns CDR1 MGHDK and CDR2 SYGVNS. The CDR3 extends over 18 amino acids. The J segment lost 6 bases and the V segment lost 0 bases, leaving 12 bases of the junction unmatched. CDR3 in DNA: TGTGCCAGCAGTGAATATGGACAGGGTACCCGATCTGATGAAAAACTGTTTTTT. Its translation is CASSEYGQGTRSDEKLFF.

The chain combines TRBV7-2 with TRBJ2-7, with TRBD2 identical over 10 bases. This CDR3 comprises 19 residues. The germline CDR1 and CDR2 sequences are SGHTA and FQGNSA. The junction had 17 bases not matched to a gene; V was cut back by 0 bases and J by 6 bases. The CDR3: CASSLAPHFASSGSREQYF. The CDR3 bases are TGTGCCAGCAGCTTAGCGCCTCATTTTGCGTCTAGCGGGAGTCGCGAGCAGTACTTC.

This clone occurred many times. This chain links TRBV5-1 with TRBJ2-7; the D is unclear. The germline CDR1 and CDR2 sequences are SGHRS and YFSETQ. V shed 5 bases and J shed 2 bases, with 11 bases lying between them. This CDR3 spans 13 amino acids. The CDR3 nucleotides are TGCGCCAGCAGTACGGACGGAACCTACGAGCAGTACTTC. Translation gives CASSTDGTYEQYF.

This clone was seen many times. This chain joins TRBV20-1 and TRBJ1-6, with D hard to call. Per germline, CDR1 DFQATT and CDR2 SNEGSKA (reference sequence). The germline V and J ends were trimmed by 4 bases and 15 bases, with 31 bases remaining between them. The CDR3 runs 17 residues. The CDR3 nucleotides are TGCAGTGCTAACGAGCACCCTCCCGGCAAAATATTTCAAGGCCTCCACTTT. It translates to CSANEHPPGKIFQGLHF.

This clone was found many times. The genes are TRBV2 and TRBJ2-5, with 13 bases matching TRBD2. Trimming took 6 bases from V and 5 from J; bases not matched to a gene: 15. There are 18 residues in the CDR3. Germline V gives CDR1 SNHLY, CDR2 FYNNEI. CDR3 nucleotides: TGTGCCAGCAGGTTCTTCTCACTAGCGGGAGGGCCGCGGGAGACCCAGTACTTC. Protein sequence: CASRFFSLAGGPRETQYF. The variable domain in full, completed from reference TRBV2 and TRBJ2-5, reads EPEVTQTPSHQVTQMGQEVILRCVPISNHLYFYWYRQILGQKVEFLVSFYNNEISEKSEIFDDQFSVERPDGSNFTLKIRSTKLEDSAMYFCASRFFSLAGGPRETQYFGPGTRLLVL.

In its sample, this clone was seen many times. The chain employs TRBV4-2 and TRBJ2-1, with 15 bases matching TRBD2. CDR3 length: 16 residues. After removal of 4 bases from V and 7 bases from J, the junction contained 5 bases not matched to a gene. Germline loops: CDR1 LGHNA, CDR2 YNFKEQ. CDR3 loop: CASSPGTSGRWNEQFF. In nucleotides, the CDR3 is TGTGCCAGCAGCCCTGGGACTAGCGGGAGGTGGAATGAGCAGTTCTTC.

The chain recombines TRBV5-1 with TRBJ2-1; D uncertain. The V gene lost 5 bases and the J gene lost 11 bases, with 14 bases spanning the gap. CDR1 and CDR2 from the germline V gene are SGHRS and YFSETQ. The CDR3 length is 12 residues. CDR3 DNA: TGCGCCAGCAGACGCAGTGGTAATCAGCAGTTCTTC. Translating it yields CASRRSGNQQFF. Using reference TRBV5-1 and TRBJ2-1 for the parts outside the CDR3, the full variable domain is KAGVTQTPRYLIKTRGQQVTLSCSPISGHRSVSWYQQTPGQGLQFLFEYFSETQRNKGNFPGRFSGRQFSNSRSEMNVSTLELGDSALYLCASRRSGNQQFFGPGTRLTVL.

This clone has at least ten counts. The J gene is TRBJ2-5, the V gene TRBV28; possibly TRBD1 or TRBD2 for D (5 bases each). Per the germline V gene, CDR1 is MDHEN and CDR2 is SYDVKM. This CDR3 comprises 14 residues. Trimming removed 3 bases from V and 4 bases from J, with 12 bases in between. CDR3 region: CASSLSFGGETQYF. CDR3 nucleotides: TGTGCCAGCAGTTTGAGTTTTGGGGGAGAGACCCAGTACTTC. Supplemented by reference TRBV28 and TRBJ2-5, the full variable domain reads DVKVTQSSRYLVKRTGEKVFLECVQDMDHENMFWYRQDPGLGLRLIYFSYDVKMKEKGDIPEGYSVSREKKERFSLILESASTNQTSMYLCASSLSFGGETQYFGPGTRLLVL.

This clone was counted many times. This chain joins TRBV5-1 and TRBJ2-3; 11 nucleotides line up with TRBD2. Trimming removed 0 bases from V and 3 bases from J; junction bases left unmatched: 12. The CDR3 has 19 amino acids. The germline V gene encodes CDR1 SGHRS and CDR2 YFSETQ. Here the CDR3 DNA reads TGCGCCAGCAGCTTGGCCCGGGGGACTAGCGGTAGGAATACAGATACGCAGTATTTT. This encodes CASSLARGTSGRNTDTQYF. Full variable domain (missing parts from reference TRBV5-1 and TRBJ2-3): KAGVTQTPRYLIKTRGQQVTLSCSPISGHRSVSWYQQTPGQGLQFLFEYFSETQRNKGNFPGRFSGRQFSNSRSEMNVSTLELGDSALYLCASSLARGTSGRNTDTQYFGPGTRLTVL.

This clone was seen ten or more times. The chain has TRBV20-1 and TRBJ2-6, with D uncertain. Germline CDR1 is DFQATT and CDR2 is SNEGSKA (reference sequence). The CDR3 runs to 15 residues. V gave up 3 bases and J gave up 5 bases, with 14 bases separating them. The CDR3 nucleotides read TGCAGTGCTAGTCCCAGCCAGCTCCGGGCCAACGTCCTGACTTTC. Its translation is CSASPSQLRANVLTF.

This clone was observed many times. This chain connects TRBV20-1 to TRBJ2-5, with 7 positions matching TRBD1. V was pared by 4 bases and J by 4 bases, with 6 bases of the junction left unmatched. The V gene's germline CDR1 is DFQATT and CDR2 SNEGSKA (reference sequence). This CDR3 spans 13 amino acids. Here the CDR3 reads CSAIKGGRETQYF. CDR3 sequence (DNA): TGCAGTGCTATAAAAGGGGGCCGAGAGACCCAGTACTTC.

The sample holds many counts of this clone. J is TRBJ2-7 and V is TRBV11-1; D might be TRBD2 (5 bases). The ends were cut back, 5 bases at V and 0 bases at J, with 17 bases in the middle. Germline CDR1 is SGHAT and CDR2 is FQDESV (reference sequence). The CDR3 is made up of 16 amino acids. CDR3 sequence (DNA): TGTGCCAGCAGCCTATGGGGTGCCGGGGACTCCTACGAGCAGTACTTC. Amino acids: CASSLWGAGDSYEQYF.

Judged by abundance, this clone is medium-sized (0.01 to 0.1%). The chain combines TRBV5-1 with TRBJ2-3, with 10 bases aligning to TRBD2. Germline loops: CDR1 SGHRS, CDR2 YFSETQ. The ends lost 0 bases at V and 0 bases at J; junction bases unmatched: 10. The CDR3 extends over 19 amino acids. The CDR3 DNA reads as TGCGCCAGCAGCTTGGAAACGGGACTAGCGAGTTCTAGCACAGATACGCAGTATTTT. Translation gives CASSLETGLASSSTDTQYF.

Ten or more counts support this clone. The V and J genes are TRBV5-1 and TRBJ2-7; no clear D. The CDR3 consists of 13 residues. CDR1 and CDR2 (germline): SGHRS, YFSETQ. V was cut by 0 bases and J by 4 bases, with 8 bases left in between. CDR3 in amino acids: CASSLVHSYEQYF. CDR3 DNA: TGCGCCAGCAGCTTGGTCCACAGTTACGAGCAGTACTTC.

Many counts were recorded for this clone. J is TRBJ1-2 and V is TRBV28; 9 positions agree with TRBD1. There are 14 residues in the CDR3. CDR1 and CDR2 from the germline V gene are MDHEN and SYDVKM. The trim removed 2 bases at V and 8 bases at J, leaving 6 bases unmatched. The CDR3 DNA sequence: TGTGCCAGCAGTTTAAACACAGGGGGCGGCGGCTACACCTTC. Translation gives CASSLNTGGGGYTF.

This clone showed up many times. The chain recombines TRBV12-3 or TRBV12-4 with TRBJ1-1; 8 nucleotides match TRBD1. The CDR3 has 14 residues. J lost 8 bases, V lost 6 bases, and 11 bases had no gene match. This chain's CDR3 is CASRTSWPGGEAFF. DNA for the CDR3: TGTGCCAGCAGGACTAGTTGGCCAGGGGGCGAAGCTTTCTTT.

Remarks on this clone: Without the conserved terminal phenylalanine or tryptophan, this CDR3 likely stems from a read error. CDR3 region: CASSFLATGGHSPLHS. The CDR3 DNA follows: TGTGCCAGCAGTTTCCTGGCGACAGGGGGACATTCACCACTCCACTCT. This chain joins TRBV28 and TRBJ1-6, with 9 positions matching TRBD1. The CDR3 runs to 16 residues. Per the germline V gene, CDR1 is MDHEN and CDR2 is SYDVKM.

The chain couples TRBV6-1 to TRBJ2-5; D uncertain. The V end was cut by 6 bases, the J end by 1 base, with 12 bases between. The CDR3 contains 14 residues. Germline V gene sequence: CDR1 MNHNS, CDR2 SASEGT. The CDR3 coding sequence is TGTGCCAGCAGCGCCGTAGGCCTCCAAGAGACCCAGTACTTC. Translating gives CASSAVGLQETQYF.